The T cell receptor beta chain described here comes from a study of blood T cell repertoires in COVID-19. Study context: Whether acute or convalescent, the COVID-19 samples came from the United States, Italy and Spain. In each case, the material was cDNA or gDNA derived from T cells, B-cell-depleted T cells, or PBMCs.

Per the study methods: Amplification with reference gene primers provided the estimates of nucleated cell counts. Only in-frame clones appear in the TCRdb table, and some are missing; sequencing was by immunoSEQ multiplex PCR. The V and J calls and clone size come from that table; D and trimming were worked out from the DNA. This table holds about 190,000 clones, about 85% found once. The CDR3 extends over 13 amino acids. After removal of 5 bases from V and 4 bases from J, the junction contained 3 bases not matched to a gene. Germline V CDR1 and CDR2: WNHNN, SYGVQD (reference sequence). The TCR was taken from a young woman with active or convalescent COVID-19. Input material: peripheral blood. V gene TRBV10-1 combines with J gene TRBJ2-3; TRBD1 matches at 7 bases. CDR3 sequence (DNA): TGCGCCAGCAGTCCCGGGACAGCAGATACGCAGTATTTT. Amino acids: CASSPGTADTQYF.